Described below is a single T cell receptor (beta chain) sequence and its context. Its target is not known. Germline V CDR1 and CDR2: SQVTM, ANQGSEA. The CDR3 has 16 amino acids. The V end lost 0 bases, the J end lost 0 bases, and 14 bases lay between the germline ends. TCRdb itself ran the RACE reads through MiXCR, one entry per CDR3 protein. The table lists approximately 260,000 distinct CDR3 sequences, about 9.4% of them singletons. The data stem from a study of human T cells and chemical hapten exposure. Study-level information: Per-sample TCR yields varied mainly from small pooled library volume differences.

Regarding time point: pre-sensitization, week 0. The treatment is: therapeutic diphenylcyclopropenone sensitization with weekly scalp DPC. Findings and caveats of the study: Against controls, expanded TCRs gave rise to significantly more large CDR3 similarity clusters.

The clonotype originates from a woman in her forties with alopecia areata. Some clones in this sample may be carry-over from other donors' samples. Material: whole blood, obtained in connection with sensitization to the hapten diphenylcyclopropenone (DPC). The V gene is TRBV29-1, the J gene TRBJ1-1; weak D call: TRBD1 (6 bases). This CDR3 reads CSVEEGGTGLNTEAFF. The DNA for the CDR3 is TGCAGCGTTGAAGAAGGCGGAACAGGGTTGAACACTGAAGCTTTCTTT.